A selection of T cell receptor beta chains follows, all from one sample in a study of blood T cell repertoires in COVID-19. Profiling relied on immunoSEQ multiplex PCR, and the TCRdb table lists in-frame clones only, not all of them. The sample holds 70,000 or so clones, about 85% seen once. Sequenced input: peripheral blood. The origin of the receptors is an older man with active COVID-19. CDR3s include the opening cysteine and the closing phenylalanine or tryptophan. The D gene is left open where the match is weak. Not all rows give a size; the values are once, few, many and, for expanded clones, a class.

v_call,cdr3_length,clone_size,d_call,j_call,cdr3_aa,cdr3_nt
TRBV10-3,15,once,TRBD1,TRBJ1-4,CAIRDTGEANEKLFF,TGTGCCATCAGGGACACAGGGGAGGCTAATGAAAAACTGTTTTTT
TRBV7-8,15,NA,NA,TRBJ1-2,CASSLVGGANYGYTF,TGTGCCAGCAGCTTAGTGGGGGGAGCTAACTATGGCTACACCTTC
TRBV5-1,16,NA,TRBD2,TRBJ2-5,CASSLVPGLASETQYF,TGCGCCAGCAGCTTGGTCCCGGGACTAGCGTCGGAGACCCAGTACTTC
TRBV19,15,few,NA,TRBJ1-2,CASSIVGGAPYGYTF,TGTGCCAGTAGTATAGTCGGGGGGGCCCCCTATGGCTACACCTTC
TRBV6-5,14,once,TRBD1,TRBJ2-7,CASRPRDRSYEQYF,TGTGCCAGCAGACCCCGGGACAGGTCCTACGAGCAGTACTTC
TRBV18,16,NA,TRBD1,TRBJ1-1,CASSPRQGAGNTEAFF,TGTGCCAGCTCACCACGACAGGGGGCGGGGAACACTGAAGCTTTCTTT
TRBV6-4,14,many,NA,TRBJ1-5,CASAQTASNQPQHF,TGTGCCAGCGCACAGACCGCCAGCAATCAGCCCCAGCATTTT
TRBV21-1,15,NA,NA,TRBJ1-6,CASSQGGTYNSPLHF,TGTGCCAGCAGCCAGGGGGGAACCTATAATTCACCCCTCCACTTT
TRBV3-1/TRBV3-2,13,NA,NA,TRBJ1-2,CASSQDRGHGYTF,TGTGCCAGCAGCCAAGATCGGGGTCATGGCTACACCTTC
TRBV10-3,15,NA,TRBD2,TRBJ2-3,CAIRLAEGGVDTQYF,TGTGCCATCAGGCTAGCGGAGGGTGGGGTAGATACGCAGTATTTT
TRBV7-2,19,NA,TRBD2,TRBJ2-2,CASSLAPRTSGSGTGELFF,TGTGCCAGCAGCTTAGCGCCCCGTACTAGCGGGAGTGGGACCGGGGAGCTGTTTTTT
TRBV13,15,NA,NA,TRBJ2-7,CASSSRGRGSYEQYF,TGTGCCAGCAGCTCTCGGGGGCGGGGGTCCTACGAGCAGTACTTC
TRBV7-9,15,NA,NA,TRBJ1-4,CASSLGRGRGEKLFF,TGTGCCAGCAGCTTAGGCAGGGGACGGGGTGAAAAACTGTTTTTT
TRBV7-3,13,few,NA,TRBJ2-1,CASSLSRVRSEFF,TGTGCCAGCAGCTTAAGCCGGGTTAGGTCCGAGTTCTTC
TRBV7-8,17,NA,NA,TRBJ1-6,CASSPARVSSYNSPLHF,TGTGCCAGCAGCCCCGCGAGGGTCAGCTCCTATAATTCACCCCTCCACTTT
TRBV11-2,13,NA,NA,TRBJ2-7,CASSLAGLYEQYF,TGTGCCAGCAGCTTAGCAGGCCTCTACGAGCAGTACTTC
TRBV12-3/TRBV12-4,13,NA,NA,TRBJ1-1,CASSSGRNTEAFF,TGTGCCAGCAGCTCCGGGAGAAACACTGAAGCTTTCTTT
TRBV6-2/TRBV6-3,16,NA,NA,TRBJ2-3,CASSYSGGGPGDTQYF,TGTGCCAGCAGTTACTCTGGTGGAGGGCCAGGAGATACGCAGTATTTT
TRBV15,19,NA,NA,TRBJ2-2,CATSRDPPGAAGLAGELFF,TGTGCCACCAGCAGAGACCCCCCCGGAGCCGCCGGATTGGCCGGGGAGCTGTTTTTT
TRBV27,11,NA,NA,TRBJ2-7,CASSHRYEQYF,TGTGCCAGCAGCCACCGGTACGAGCAGTACTTC
TRBV6-5,13,NA,NA,TRBJ2-1,CATPGDFYNEQFF,TGTGCCACGCCGGGAGATTTCTACAATGAGCAGTTCTTC
TRBV10-3,15,NA,NA,TRBJ2-1,CAISESTSSYNEQFF,TGTGCCATCAGTGAGTCCACTAGCTCCTACAATGAGCAGTTCTTC
TRBV5-1,13,few,TRBD2,TRBJ2-7,CASSLPSGSEQYF,TGCGCCAGCAGCTTGCCTAGCGGGAGCGAGCAGTACTTC
TRBV4-2,15,NA,NA,TRBJ2-3,CASSQGGGEADTQYF,TGTGCCAGCAGCCAAGGTGGAGGGGAGGCAGATACGCAGTATTTT
TRBV23-1,15,NA,TRBD1,TRBJ2-7,CASSHQTGPFSEQYF,TGCGCCAGCAGTCACCAGACAGGGCCGTTCTCCGAGCAGTACTTC
TRBV2,15,once,NA,TRBJ1-2,CASRPDWTANYGYTF,TGTGCCAGCAGGCCCGACTGGACAGCTAACTATGGCTACACCTTC
TRBV24-1,15,NA,NA,TRBJ1-1,CATSDSNRGNTEAFF,TGTGCCACCAGTGACAGCAACCGGGGGAACACTGAAGCTTTCTTT
TRBV5-1,11,NA,TRBD2,TRBJ2-3,CASRSGTTQYF,TGCGCCAGCAGGAGCGGGACTACGCAGTATTTT
TRBV11-3,15,NA,TRBD2,TRBJ2-7,CASRWGTSASGEQYF,TGTGCCAGCAGGTGGGGGACTAGCGCCTCGGGGGAGCAGTACTTC
TRBV3-1/TRBV3-2,15,NA,NA,TRBJ2-5,CASSLGGDRQETQYF,TGTGCCAGCAGCCTCGGGGGGGACAGACAAGAGACCCAGTACTTC
TRBV12-5,15,NA,NA,TRBJ2-7,CASGSPWEGVREQYF,TGTGCTAGTGGTTCCCCCTGGGAGGGGGTGAGAGAGCAGTACTTC
TRBV2,13,NA,NA,TRBJ2-7,CASRELGLGGQYF,TGTGCCAGCAGAGAACTCGGCCTAGGGGGGCAGTACTTC
TRBV7-9,12,NA,TRBD2,TRBJ2-7,CASSTPGGEQYF,TGTGCCAGCAGCACCCCGGGGGGTGAGCAGTACTTC
TRBV5-6,14,NA,NA,TRBJ2-6,CASSFRTGANVLTF,TGTGCCAGCAGCTTCCGTACTGGGGCCAACGTCCTGACTTTC
TRBV7-9,15,once,TRBD2,TRBJ2-3,CASSPGTSGRNTQYF,TGTGCCAGCAGCCCCGGGACTAGCGGGAGGAATACGCAGTATTTT
TRBV6-5,14,NA,NA,TRBJ2-1,CASRTHSSYNEQFF,TGTGCCAGCAGAACCCACAGCTCCTACAATGAGCAGTTCTTC
TRBV29-1,11,NA,NA,TRBJ1-2,CSVEEGGGYTF,TGCAGCGTTGAGGAGGGCGGTGGCTACACCTTC
TRBV14,13,NA,NA,TRBJ1-6,CASSRAANSPLHF,TGTGCCAGCAGCCGGGCCGCAAATTCACCCCTCCACTTT
TRBV5-1,16,NA,TRBD1,TRBJ1-4,CASSLGQGLGNEKLFF,TGCGCCAGCAGCTTGGGACAGGGGCTTGGTAATGAAAAACTGTTTTTT
TRBV28,14,NA,NA,TRBJ2-7,CASSPPGSGRRGYF,TGTGCCAGCAGCCCTCCGGGGTCGGGGCGCAGGGGGTACTTC